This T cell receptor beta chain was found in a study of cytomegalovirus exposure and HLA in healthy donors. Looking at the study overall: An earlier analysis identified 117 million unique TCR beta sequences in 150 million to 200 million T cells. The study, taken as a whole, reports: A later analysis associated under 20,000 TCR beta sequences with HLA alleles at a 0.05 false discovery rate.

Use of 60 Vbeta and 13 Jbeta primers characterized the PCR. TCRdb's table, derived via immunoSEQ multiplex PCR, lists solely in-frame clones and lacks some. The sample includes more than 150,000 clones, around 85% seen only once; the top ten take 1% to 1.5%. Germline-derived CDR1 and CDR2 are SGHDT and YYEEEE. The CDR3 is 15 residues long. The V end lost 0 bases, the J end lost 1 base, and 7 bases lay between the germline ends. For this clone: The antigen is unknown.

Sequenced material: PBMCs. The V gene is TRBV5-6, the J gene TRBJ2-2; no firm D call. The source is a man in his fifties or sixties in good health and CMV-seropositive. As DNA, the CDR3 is TGTGCCAGCAGCTTGGTTTCAGGGAACACCGGGGAGCTGTTTTTT. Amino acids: CASSLVSGNTGELFF.